These 27 T cell receptor beta chains came from one sample sequenced in a study of T-cell reconstitution after alpha-beta-depleted transplantation in children. Preparing the TCRbeta library involved the use of unique molecular identifiers. TCRdb called the PCR reads again in MiXCR, with one record for every CDR3 protein. In the table there are some 590,000 distinct CDR3 sequences, over 9.5% of which are singletons. Sequenced material: PBMCs from the stem cell graft donor, taken from the stem cell graft. The source of these receptors is a human donor who donated a stem cell graft to a child with acute myeloid leukemia.

This clonotype was seen more than once but under ten times. The V call is TRBV13, the J call TRBJ2-1; possible D gene TRBD2, 7 bases. The V end was cut by 5 bases, the J end by 0 bases, with 14 bases between. The CDR3 is made up of 16 amino acids. Germline-derived CDR1 and CDR2 are PRHDT and FYEKMQ (reference sequence). CDR3 bases: TGTGCCAGCAGCAGGGGGGGAGGGCCCTCCTACAATGAGCAGTTCTTC. Protein sequence: CASSRGGGPSYNEQFF.

The chain links TRBV7-3 to TRBJ2-1, with D possibly TRBD1 on 7 matching bases. CDR1 and CDR2 (germline): SGHTA, FQGTGA. V was pared by 3 bases and J by 6 bases, with 15 bases between. The CDR3 has 15 amino acids. The CDR3 bases are TGTGCCAGCAGCTTGGCGGAGGGGGCCCGCAATGAGCAGTTCTTC. It codes for CASSLAEGARNEQFF.

This sequence joins TRBV19 and TRBJ2-1; 9 bases fit TRBD2. In germline, CDR1 is LNHDA, CDR2 SQIVND (reference sequence). V lost 5 bases and J lost 8; bases outside the gene matches: 7. CDR3 length: 14 amino acids. In nucleotides, the CDR3 is TGTGCCAGTAGTCTTAGCGGGAGACACGATGAGCAGTTCTTC. Amino acid sequence: CASSLSGRHDEQFF.

There are a few counts of this clonotype. The gene calls are TRBV4-3 and TRBJ2-1; TRBD2 is a possible D gene (6 bases). V lost 3 bases and J 9 bases, leaving 15 bases between the germline ends. The CDR3 consists of 14 residues. In germline, CDR1 is LGHNA, CDR2 YSLEER. DNA for the CDR3: TGCGCCAGCAGCCACGGCGGGATAGGTGGTGAGCAGTTCTTC. Translation: CASSHGGIGGEQFF.

The gene calls are TRBV12-3 or TRBV12-4 and TRBJ1-4; 11 positions match TRBD1. Trimming at V came to 1 base and at J to 6 bases, leaving 4 bases not matched to a gene. There are 16 residues in the CDR3. DNA of the CDR3: TGTGCCAGCAGTTTAGGGGAGGACAGGGGGCATGAAAAACTGTTTTTT. This encodes CASSLGEDRGHEKLFF.

This clonotype was recorded at least ten times. The rearrangement uses TRBV11-2 and TRBJ2-3; no clear D. V lost 4 bases to trimming and J lost 5 bases, with 7 bases between them. The CDR3 runs to 12 residues. Per the germline V gene, CDR1 is SGHAT and CDR2 is FQNNGV. The DNA for the CDR3 is TGTGCCAGCAGCTCCAGTTTAGATACGCAGTATTTT. Its protein product is CASSSSLDTQYF.

CDR3 residues: CSVSGTGSTPLHF. The CDR3 coding sequence is TGCAGCGTTTCTGGGACAGGGAGTACACCCCTCCACTTT. This rearrangement joins TRBV29-1 to TRBJ1-6; 9 positions agree with TRBD1. The CDR3 spans 13 residues. CDR1 is SQVTM, CDR2 ANQGSEA, per germline. V dropped 5 bases and J dropped 11; count of bases not matched to a gene: 7.

A few counts support this clonotype. The chain carries TRBV7-8 and TRBJ2-7; D ambiguous. Trimming removed 3 bases at V and 6 bases at J, with 9 bases between. The CDR3 covers 12 residues. Germline assignment: CDR1 SGHVS and CDR2 FQNEAQ. CDR3 region: CASSFRRPEQYF. In nucleotides, the CDR3 is TGTGCCAGCAGCTTCCGGCGACCCGAGCAGTACTTC.

On this clonotype itself: At one end, the junction sequence differs from germline, possibly due to a read error. This chain uses TRBV5-1 with TRBJ2-1; possibly TRBD1 or TRBD2 for D (6 bases each). Germline CDR1 is SGHRS and CDR2 is YFSETQ. This CDR3 contains 16 residues. The CDR3 DNA reads as TGCACCAGCAGCTTGGTAGGGGGGATTACCTACAATGAGCAGTTCTTC. This gives the protein CTSSLVGGITYNEQFF. Looking up the rest from reference TRBV5-1 and TRBJ2-1 gives the full variable domain: KAGVTQTPRYLIKTRGQQVTLSCSPISGHRSVSWYQQTPGQGLQFLFEYFSETQRNKGNFPGRFSGRQFSNSRSEMNVSTLELGDSALYLCTSSLVGGITYNEQFFGPGTRLTVL.

The V gene is TRBV7-6, the J gene TRBJ2-3, with D hard to call. The germline V and J ends were trimmed by 4 bases and 4 bases, with 12 bases remaining between them. The CDR3 spans 14 residues. Per germline, CDR1 SGHVS and CDR2 FNYEAQ. The CDR3 protein is CASSSLGVSDTQYF. Here the CDR3 DNA reads TGTGCCAGCAGCTCCCTAGGAGTGTCAGATACGCAGTATTTT.

V and J are TRBV5-1 and TRBJ1-2, with TRBD1 matching 10 bases. Germline CDR1 and CDR2: SGHRS and YFSETQ. V dropped 4 bases and J dropped 8; count of bases not matched to a gene: 8. The CDR3 covers 14 residues. CDR3 sequence (DNA): TGCGCCAGCAGCCCGGACAGGGGGACCGGAGGCTACACCTTC. Its translation is CASSPDRGTGGYTF.

A few counts support this clonotype. In nucleotides, the CDR3 is TGTGCCAGCAGTTCCAATAGCTATGGCTACACCTTC. It encodes CASSSNSYGYTF. The rearrangement joins TRBV12-3 or TRBV12-4 to TRBJ1-2; no clear D. This CDR3 has 12 residues. V dropped 4 bases and J dropped 4 bases, with 7 bases sitting between them.

The chain has TRBV24-1 and TRBJ2-5; no reliable D call. The V gene's germline CDR1 is KGHDR and CDR2 SFDVKD. The CDR3 sequence is 14 residues long. V lost 4 bases and J 5 bases, leaving 13 bases between the germline ends. The CDR3 region is CATSDPGPGETQYF. CDR3 bases: TGTGCCACCAGTGACCCAGGACCTGGTGAGACCCAGTACTTC.

The V and J genes are TRBV20-1 and TRBJ2-1; the D gene is possibly TRBD2 (6 bases). Trimming cost V 1 base and J 6 bases, with 34 bases left between them. The CDR3 extends over 21 amino acids. From germline, CDR1 is DFQATT and CDR2 SNEGSKA (reference sequence). The CDR3 DNA follows: TGCAGTGCTAGAGCCATTTGGGGACTTAGCCCCGGGATTAGCGGAATCAATGAGCAGTTCTTC. Its protein product is CSARAIWGLSPGISGINEQFF.

The chain joins TRBV14 to TRBJ2-1; 8 bases are a match to TRBD1. The germline gives CDR1 SGHDN, CDR2 FVKESK. This CDR3 has 16 amino acids. V trimming: 6 bases; J trimming: 1 base; junction bases outside the gene matches: 8. The CDR3: CASRDLRDRSYNEQFF. The CDR3 DNA follows: TGTGCCAGCAGAGACCTCCGGGACAGGTCCTACAATGAGCAGTTCTTC.

The chain recombines TRBV2 with TRBJ2-2; weak D call: TRBD2 (6 bases). The CDR3 contains 13 residues. CDR1 SNHLY and CDR2 FYNNEI come from the germline V gene. Trimming stripped 6 bases from V and 7 bases from J, with 12 bases between. CDR3 coding DNA: TGTGCCAGCAGAGCTAGCGAGGGCGGGGAGCTGTTTTTT. Protein sequence: CASRASEGGELFF.

The chain links TRBV7-2 to TRBJ2-1; 8 nucleotides align to TRBD1. Germline V gene sequence: CDR1 SGHTA, CDR2 FQGNSA. The ends lost 5 bases at V and 6 bases at J; junction bases unmatched: 12. CDR3 length: 16 amino acids. CDR3 in DNA: TGTGCCAGCAGCCGAACGTCCGGACAGGGTTTCAATGAGCAGTTCTTC. The encoded protein is CASSRTSGQGFNEQFF.

A few counts support this clonotype. V usage is TRBV6-5 and J usage is TRBJ2-7; the D is unclear. The germline V and J ends were trimmed by 2 bases and 0 bases, with 11 bases remaining between them. This CDR3 contains 15 residues. Germline values: CDR1 MNHEY, CDR2 SVGAGI. CDR3 sequence: CASSYDPLGSYEQYF. CDR3 coding DNA: TGTGCCAGCAGTTACGACCCCCTTGGCTCCTACGAGCAGTACTTC.

This clonotype was detected many times. This chain joins TRBV6-2 or TRBV6-3 and TRBJ2-7; maybe TRBD2 (5 bases). Trimming shortened V by 7 bases and J by 0 bases, and 16 bases separated the two germline ends. This CDR3 has 15 residues. Germline V gene data show CDR1 as MNHEY and CDR2 as SVGEGT. CDR3 in DNA: TGTGCCAGCACCTTGGAAGAGCGGTTCTCCTACGAGCAGTACTTC. Amino acid sequence: CASTLEERFSYEQYF.

A few counts support this clonotype. The V gene is TRBV12-3 or TRBV12-4, the J gene TRBJ1-2; D remains unclear. Trimming pared 6 bases from V and 7 bases from J, leaving 6 bases between. This CDR3 comprises 10 residues. The CDR3 DNA follows: TGTGCCAGCAGCTTCCGTGGCTACACCTTC. Encoded protein: CASSFRGYTF.

This clonotype was counted only a few times. The chain is built from TRBV14 and TRBJ1-4, with 8 bases lining up with TRBD1. After removal of 8 bases from V and 3 bases from J, the junction contained 11 bases not matched to a gene. Germline values: CDR1 SGHDN, CDR2 FVKESK. The CDR3 is 16 amino acids. The CDR3 DNA sequence: TGTGCCAGCCCCCGGGACAGGCCCCTCGCTAATGAAAAACTGTTTTTT. It is translated as CASPRDRPLANEKLFF.

The chain joins TRBV12-3 or TRBV12-4 to TRBJ1-5, with a weak D call TRBD1 (5 bases). CDR3 size: 17 residues. V was trimmed by 5 bases and J by 1 base, leaving 18 bases between them. In DNA, the CDR3 is TGTGCCAGCAGTCCCTCGCGGGGGAGGGGAAGCAATCAGCCCCAGCATTTT. Its translation is CASSPSRGRGSNQPQHF.

This clonotype has at least ten counts. The J gene is TRBJ2-1, the V gene TRBV4-3, with 7 bases fitting TRBD2. CDR3 size: 14 residues. Germline V CDR1 and CDR2: LGHNA, YSLEER. V lost 1 base, J lost 8 bases, and 5 bases stayed unmatched. CDR3: CASSQGPSGYEQFF. CDR3 nucleotides: TGCGCCAGCAGCCAAGGTCCTAGCGGCTATGAGCAGTTCTTC.

The chain recombines TRBV4-2 with TRBJ2-7; 7 nucleotides agree with TRBD2. Per germline, CDR1 LGHNA and CDR2 YNFKEQ. Losses at the gene ends were 4 bases for V and 2 bases for J; bases not matched to a gene: 5. This CDR3 has 14 amino acids. The CDR3 sequence is CASSPAGLTYEQYF. In DNA, the CDR3 is TGTGCCAGCAGCCCAGCGGGGCTAACCTACGAGCAGTACTTC.

The V call is TRBV18, the J call TRBJ2-5, with D maybe TRBD2 (6 bases). Between the trimmed V and J ends, which lost 2 bases and 2 bases, there was a span of 12 bases. Germline loops: CDR1 KGHSH, CDR2 LQKENI. The CDR3 consists of 15 residues. CDR3 DNA sequence: TGTGCCAGCTCACCAGCGGGACGCCAGCAAGAGACCCAGTACTTC. Translated, it gives CASSPAGRQQETQYF.

V and J are TRBV6-6 and TRBJ1-2; D remains unclear. V was pared by 5 bases and J by 3 bases, with 7 bases between. Germline V gene sequence: CDR1 MNHNY, CDR2 SVGAGI (reference sequence). The CDR3 length is 12 residues. This chain's CDR3 is CASSNQDYGYTF. CDR3 bases: TGTGCCAGCAGTAACCAGGACTATGGCTACACCTTC.

This clonotype was found a few times. The J gene is TRBJ2-7, the V gene TRBV20-1, with 11 bases lining up with TRBD2. The J segment lost 2 bases and the V segment lost 3 bases, leaving 6 bases of the junction unmatched. The CDR3 sequence is 15 residues long. The germline V gene encodes CDR1 DFQATT and CDR2 SNEGSKA (reference sequence). The CDR3 loop is CSASNLAGGTYEQYF. DNA of the CDR3: TGCAGTGCTAGCAATCTAGCGGGAGGCACCTACGAGCAGTACTTC.